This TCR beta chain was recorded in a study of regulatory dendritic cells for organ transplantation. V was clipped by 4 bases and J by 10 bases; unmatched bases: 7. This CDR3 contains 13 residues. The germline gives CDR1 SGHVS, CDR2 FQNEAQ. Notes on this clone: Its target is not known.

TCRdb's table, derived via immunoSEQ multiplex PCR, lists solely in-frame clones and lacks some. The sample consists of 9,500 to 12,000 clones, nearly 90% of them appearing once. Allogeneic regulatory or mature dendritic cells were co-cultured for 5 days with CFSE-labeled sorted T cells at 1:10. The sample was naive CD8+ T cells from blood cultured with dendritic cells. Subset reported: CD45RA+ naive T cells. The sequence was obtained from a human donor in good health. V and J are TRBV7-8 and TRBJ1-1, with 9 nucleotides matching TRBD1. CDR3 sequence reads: CASSSGQGKGAFF. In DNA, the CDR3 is TGTGCCAGCAGCTCGGGACAGGGAAAGGGAGCTTTCTTT.